These 30 T cell receptor beta chains were all obtained from the same sample, sequenced in a study of shared clonotypes between healthy human individuals. The repertoire was sequenced with immunoSEQ multiplex PCR; TCRdb's copy has only in-frame clones and lacks some. The data contain under 2,500,000 clones, under 97% of them singletons. Sequenced material: naive CD4+ T cells sorted from blood. Subset here: CD45RA+ positively selected. The receptors were sampled from a man aged 18-30 years in good health.

The chain uses TRBV4-3 and TRBJ2-1; 10 nucleotides line up with TRBD2. CDR3 length: 18 amino acids. With V trimmed by 1 base and J by 0 bases, 6 bases remained unmatched. CDR1 LGHNA and CDR2 YSLEER come from the germline V gene. CDR3: CASSQGLGTSVSYNEQFF. In nucleotides, the CDR3 is TGCGCCAGCAGCCAAGGTTTAGGGACTAGCGTCTCCTACAATGAGCAGTTCTTC.

The V call is TRBV29-1, the J call TRBJ1-1; tentatively, D is TRBD1 (5 bases). This CDR3 comprises 14 residues. The V end was cut by 7 bases, the J end by 4 bases, with 19 bases between. Germline values: CDR1 SQVTM, CDR2 ANQGSEA. The CDR3 region has the DNA TGCAGCGCCATTCCCGGGGGGAGGGGCACTGAAGCTTTCTTT. This sequence encodes CSAIPGGRGTEAFF.

This clone was seen once. The gene calls are TRBV7-8 and TRBJ2-3, with no clear D. CDR3 size: 12 residues. CDR1 is SGHVS and CDR2 is FQNEAQ in the germline V gene. V lost 3 bases and J 8 bases, leaving 9 bases between the germline ends. The CDR3 DNA reads TGTGCCAGCAGCTTTAATCATGGTACGCAGTATTTT. Amino acids: CASSFNHGTQYF.

In this sample, this clone turned up once. The chain uses TRBV6-1 and TRBJ2-5, with 12 bases aligning to TRBD2. This CDR3 has 19 amino acids. CDR1 is MNHNS, CDR2 SASEGT, per germline. V lost 2 bases and J lost 4; bases outside the gene matches: 14. Here the CDR3 reads CASSERLGSGTSGRETQYF. The CDR3 DNA reads as TGTGCCAGCAGTGAACGCTTGGGATCGGGGACTAGCGGGCGAGAGACCCAGTACTTC.

The chain couples TRBV5-6 to TRBJ1-4; D is undetermined. Germline loops: CDR1 SGHDT, CDR2 YYEEEE. The V gene lost 3 bases and the J gene lost 7 bases, with 7 bases spanning the gap. This CDR3 has 12 residues. The CDR3 DNA follows: TGTGCCAGCAGCTATTTCGGTGAAAAACTGTTTTTT. It codes for CASSYFGEKLFF.

Comments on this clone: This CDR3 is also generated by other DNA sequences in the sample. The V and J genes are TRBV5-1 and TRBJ2-1; D call uncertain. V was cut by 0 bases and J by 5 bases, with 6 bases left in between. Germline V gives CDR1 SGHRS, CDR2 YFSETQ. This CDR3 contains 13 residues. CDR3 residues: CASSLGLNNEQFF. Here the CDR3 DNA reads TGCGCCAGCAGCTTGGGGCTAAACAATGAGCAGTTCTTC. The full variable domain, in which reference TRBV5-1 and TRBJ2-1 provide the parts outside the CDR3, is KAGVTQTPRYLIKTRGQQVTLSCSPISGHRSVSWYQQTPGQGLQFLFEYFSETQRNKGNFPGRFSGRQFSNSRSEMNVSTLELGDSALYLCASSLGLNNEQFFGPGTRLTVL.

To note about this clone: The sample holds other DNA sequences that translate to the same CDR3. The chain employs TRBV2 and TRBJ1-5, with D uncertain. V was pared by 1 base and J by 0 bases, with 7 bases between. The CDR3 runs 15 residues. Germline V gives CDR1 SNHLY, CDR2 FYNNEI. CDR3 region: CASSEESYSNQPQHF. The CDR3 DNA is TGTGCCAGCAGTGAAGAGTCATATAGCAATCAGCCCCAGCATTTT. The whole variable domain, filled in from reference TRBV2 and TRBJ1-5, reads EPEVTQTPSHQVTQMGQEVILRCVPISNHLYFYWYRQILGQKVEFLVSFYNNEISEKSEIFDDQFSVERPDGSNFTLKIRSTKLEDSAMYFCASSEESYSNQPQHFGDGTRLSIL.

Comments on this clone: This sample also contains other DNA sequences that code for the same CDR3. The chain carries TRBV30 and TRBJ1-3, with D perhaps TRBD1 (5 bases). The germline V gene has CDR1 GTSNPN and CDR2 SVGIG (reference sequence). Trimming stripped 0 bases from V and 1 base from J, with 7 bases between. CDR3 length equals 14 residues. This chain's CDR3 is CAWSVGGSGNTIYF. The CDR3 DNA is TGTGCCTGGAGTGTCGGGGGATCTGGAAACACCATATATTTT.

This clone was detected a few times. The sample has other DNA sequences that encode this CDR3 too. The CDR3 loop reads CASSRDTEAFF. The CDR3 nucleotides read TGTGCCAGCAGCCGGGACACTGAAGCTTTCTTT. The chain carries TRBV6-5 and TRBJ1-1; no definite D call. V was trimmed by 6 bases and J by 3 bases, leaving 5 bases between them. The CDR3 spans 11 residues. Germline CDR1 is MNHEY and CDR2 is SVGAGI.

The V call is TRBV10-3, the J call TRBJ2-1; 8 positions match TRBD2. Germline V gene data show CDR1 as ENHRY and CDR2 as SYGVKD. Losses at the gene ends were 5 bases for V and 9 bases for J; bases not matched to a gene: 9. This CDR3 contains 14 residues. This CDR3 is CAISSAGESTEQFF. The CDR3 nucleotides are TGTGCCATCAGTTCAGCGGGAGAGTCTACTGAGCAGTTCTTC.

This clone was seen a single time. J is TRBJ2-7 and V is TRBV5-4, with 10 bases aligning to TRBD2. Germline V lookup: CDR1 SGHNT, CDR2 YYREEE (reference sequence). CDR3 length: 12 residues. V lost 7 bases, J lost 7 bases, and 5 bases stayed unmatched. The CDR3 spells CASGLAGVEQYF. CDR3 nucleotides: TGTGCCAGCGGCCTAGCGGGGGTTGAGCAGTACTTC.

A word on this clone: Other DNA sequences in the sample encode the same CDR3. This chain links TRBV5-1 with TRBJ2-1; D is ambiguous. V dropped 2 bases and J dropped 0 bases, with 3 bases sitting between them. The V gene's germline CDR1 is SGHRS and CDR2 YFSETQ. CDR3 length equals 13 residues. As DNA, the CDR3 is TGCGCCAGCAGCTTCGGCTCCTACAATGAGCAGTTCTTC. Amino acid sequence: CASSFGSYNEQFF. The full variable domain, rest sourced from reference TRBV5-1 and TRBJ2-1, is KAGVTQTPRYLIKTRGQQVTLSCSPISGHRSVSWYQQTPGQGLQFLFEYFSETQRNKGNFPGRFSGRQFSNSRSEMNVSTLELGDSALYLCASSFGSYNEQFFGPGTRLTVL.

The chain joins TRBV4-3 to TRBJ2-5; no clear D. The V and J ends lost 0 bases and 4 bases respectively, with 12 bases between them. The CDR3 runs to 15 residues. Looked up from germline, CDR1 is LGHNA and CDR2 is YSLEER. In DNA, the CDR3 is TGCGCCAGCAGCCAAGAGGGCAGCCGAGTAGAGACCCAGTACTTC. This translates into CASSQEGSRVETQYF.

The rearrangement links TRBV5-1 to TRBJ2-7; D is possibly TRBD1 or TRBD2 (5 bases each). Germline CDR1 SGHRS, CDR2 YFSETQ. This CDR3 is 15 amino acids long. V shed 1 base and J shed 3 bases, with 14 bases lying between them. This CDR3 reads CASSLRSDGGYEQYF. The CDR3 DNA follows: TGCGCCAGCAGCTTGAGGAGTGATGGGGGCTACGAGCAGTACTTC.

This chain connects TRBV5-4 to TRBJ2-1, with TRBD2 identical over 11 bases. The CDR3 contains 15 residues. From germline, CDR1 is SGHNT and CDR2 YYREEE (reference sequence). J was trimmed by 9 bases and V by 0 bases; bases with no gene match: 5. This CDR3 is CASSLDTSGSPEQFF. CDR3 coding DNA: TGTGCCAGCAGCTTGGATACTAGCGGGAGTCCTGAGCAGTTCTTC.

The chain uses TRBV4-1 and TRBJ1-6; 9 bases match TRBD1. The CDR3 is 16 amino acids. CDR1 MGHRA and CDR2 YSYEKL come from the germline V gene. The J segment lost 9 bases and the V segment lost 0 bases, leaving 6 bases of the junction unmatched. This chain's CDR3 is CASSQEMGTGSSPLHF. CDR3 DNA sequence: TGCGCCAGCAGCCAAGAAATGGGGACAGGGTCTTCACCCCTCCACTTT.

Comment on this clone: Other DNA sequences from this sample encode an identical CDR3 as well. The chain employs TRBV18 and TRBJ2-5, with unresolved D. Trimming stripped 3 bases from V and 4 bases from J, with 6 bases between. CDR1 is KGHSH and CDR2 is LQKENI in the germline V gene. The CDR3 has 12 amino acids. CDR3 region: CASSPLGETQYF. Written as DNA, the CDR3 is TGTGCCAGCTCACCCTTGGGAGAGACCCAGTACTTC.

V is TRBV25-1 and J is TRBJ2-3; D might be TRBD1 (6 bases). This CDR3 is 12 amino acids long. Germline CDR1 MGHDK, CDR2 SYGVNS. V shed 5 bases and J shed 9 bases, with 12 bases lying between them. The CDR3 is CASSNMGQTQYF. The CDR3 DNA reads as TGTGCCAGCAGTAATATGGGACAAACGCAGTATTTT.

The chain employs TRBV5-6 and TRBJ2-3, with unresolved D. Germline V gene lookup returns CDR1 SGHDT and CDR2 YYEEEE. Trimming removed 3 bases at V and 2 bases at J, with 10 bases between. The CDR3 length is 14 residues. CDR3 loop: CASSWAALTDTQYF. The CDR3 region has the DNA TGTGCCAGCAGCTGGGCAGCACTCACAGATACGCAGTATTTT.

The chain links TRBV23-1 to TRBJ2-1; no firm D call. TRBV23-1 is given ORF status, its function remaining uncertain. Trimming left V 0 bases short and J 5 bases short, with 11 bases between. This CDR3 has 15 residues. CDR3 nucleotide sequence: TGCGCCAGCAGTCAATCCCCCCGGGTCAACAATGAGCAGTTCTTC. It encodes CASSQSPRVNNEQFF.

In its sample, this clone was seen once. This chain links TRBV11-2 with TRBJ1-4, with no clear D. The CDR3 is 11 amino acids. Looked up from germline, CDR1 is SGHAT and CDR2 is FQNNGV. V lost 2 bases to trimming and J lost 8 bases, with 3 bases between them. CDR3 bases: TGTGCCAGCAGCTTAAAAGAAAAACTGTTTTTT. Translated, it gives CASSLKEKLFF.

The CDR3 nucleotides are TGTGCCAGCAGTTCCGCCGCCCGACGAACCACTGAAGCTTTCTTT. Amino acid sequence: CASSSAARRTTEAFF. This rearrangement joins TRBV5-4 to TRBJ1-1; unclear D gene. The CDR3 covers 15 residues. Germline V gene sequence: CDR1 SGHNT, CDR2 YYREEE (reference sequence). Trimming shortened V by 5 bases and J by 4 bases, and 18 bases separated the two germline ends.

The chain combines TRBV5-4 with TRBJ1-1; D call uncertain. The CDR3 is 15 residues long. The germline V gene encodes CDR1 SGHNT and CDR2 YYREEE (reference sequence). The ends were cut back, 2 bases at V and 6 bases at J, with 17 bases in the middle. CDR3 sequence reads: CASSFDPRNGAEAFF. The CDR3 nucleotides read TGTGCCAGCAGCTTCGACCCGAGGAATGGGGCTGAAGCTTTCTTT.

The J gene is TRBJ2-7, the V gene TRBV13; 12 bases agree with TRBD2. The CDR3 is 15 residues long. V was pared by 5 bases and J by 3 bases, with 5 bases of the junction left unmatched. CDR1 is PRHDT and CDR2 is FYEKMQ in the germline V gene (reference sequence). DNA for the CDR3: TGTGCCAGCAGCCGGACTAGCGGGGTTGACTACGAGCAGTACTTC. Amino acid sequence: CASSRTSGVDYEQYF.

Here the CDR3 DNA reads TGCGCCAGCAGCATACAGGCTCTCCAAGAGACCCAGTACTTC. It encodes CASSIQALQETQYF. The chain employs TRBV5-1 and TRBJ2-5; D perhaps matches TRBD1 (5 bases). V was shortened by 4 bases and J by 1 base, with 11 bases between the two germline ends. This CDR3 has 14 amino acids. Germline-derived CDR1 and CDR2 are SGHRS and YFSETQ.

V and J are TRBV11-2 and TRBJ2-6; the match to TRBD1 covers 9 bases. Germline V lookup: CDR1 SGHAT, CDR2 FQNNGV. V trimming: 1 base; J trimming: 4 bases; junction bases outside the gene matches: 8. The CDR3 totals 18 residues. The CDR3 is CASSLGPDRGAGANVLTF. The CDR3 bases are TGTGCCAGCAGCTTAGGCCCGGACAGGGGAGCCGGGGCCAACGTCCTGACTTTC.

The rearrangement joins TRBV5-6 to TRBJ1-5, with 9 nucleotides matching TRBD1. Germline V gene lookup returns CDR1 SGHDT and CDR2 YYEEEE. CDR3 length: 16 residues. V lost 0 bases to trimming and J lost 11 bases; unmatched junction nucleotides: 12. The CDR3 loop is CASSLAGTGHFVAQHF. CDR3 sequence (DNA): TGTGCCAGCAGCTTGGCCGGGACAGGGCATTTTGTAGCCCAGCATTTT.

This chain uses TRBV5-1 with TRBJ2-7; no clear D. CDR3 length: 14 amino acids. CDR1 and CDR2 from the germline V gene are SGHRS and YFSETQ. V lost 2 bases, J lost 2 bases, and 11 bases lay in between. The CDR3 loop reads CASSFGVGTYEQYF. CDR3 sequence (DNA): TGCGCCAGCAGCTTTGGGGTGGGGACCTACGAGCAGTACTTC.

Points on this clone: Additional DNA sequences in this sample encode the identical CDR3. This chain joins TRBV5-1 and TRBJ2-7, with TRBD1 as a possible D gene (5 bases). CDR3 length equals 13 residues. The V and J ends lost 4 bases and 1 base respectively, with 9 bases between them. CDR1 and CDR2 (germline): SGHRS, YFSETQ. DNA for the CDR3: TGCGCCAGCAGCCCTGACAGTTCCTACGAGCAGTACTTC. This gives the protein CASSPDSSYEQYF.

The rearrangement uses TRBV28 and TRBJ1-2; 9 nucleotides agree with TRBD1. This CDR3 comprises 15 residues. Unmatched junction bases numbered 8, after V lost 4 bases and J lost 5 bases. Per the germline V gene, CDR1 is MDHEN and CDR2 is SYDVKM. The CDR3 loop reads CASSSGTGSLYGYTF. Here the CDR3 DNA reads TGTGCCAGCAGTTCCGGGACAGGGTCACTATATGGCTACACCTTC.